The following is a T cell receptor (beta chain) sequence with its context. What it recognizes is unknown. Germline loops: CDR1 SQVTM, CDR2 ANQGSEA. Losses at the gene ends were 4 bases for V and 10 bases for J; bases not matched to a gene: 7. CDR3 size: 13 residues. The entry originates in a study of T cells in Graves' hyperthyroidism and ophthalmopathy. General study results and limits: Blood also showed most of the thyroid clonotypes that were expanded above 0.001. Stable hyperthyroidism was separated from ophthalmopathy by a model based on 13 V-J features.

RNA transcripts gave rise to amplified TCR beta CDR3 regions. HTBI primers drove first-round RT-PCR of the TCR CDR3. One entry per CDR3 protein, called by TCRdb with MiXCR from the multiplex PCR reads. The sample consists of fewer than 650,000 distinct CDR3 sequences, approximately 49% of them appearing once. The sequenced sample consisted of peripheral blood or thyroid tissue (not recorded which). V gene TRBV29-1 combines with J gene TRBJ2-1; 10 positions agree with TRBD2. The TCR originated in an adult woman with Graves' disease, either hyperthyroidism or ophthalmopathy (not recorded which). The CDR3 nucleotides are TGCAGCGTTGGGGCTAGCGGGAGAAGAGAGCAGTTCTTC. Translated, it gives CSVGASGRREQFF.